Included here is one T cell receptor (beta chain) sequence, with context. Its specificity is not known. The protocol was immunoSEQ multiplex PCR, while the TCRdb copy is restricted to in-frame clones and leaves out a portion. Here the sample spans roughly 7,400 clones, more than 90% being singletons. Peripheral blood was collected from the related graft donor on the marrow donation day. This sample is part of a study of T cells after posttransplantation cyclophosphamide. Study-wide points: Blood and skin or GI T cell repertoires showed limited TRB overlap. Later blood repertoires were often dominated by clones from the donor CD8+ memory compartment. After PTCy, TRB diversity resembled that of CNI/methotrexate controls.

The sample taken for sequencing was CD4+ T cells sorted from blood. The sequence was obtained from a woman in her forties or fifties in good health and a related stem cell transplant donor.

The CDR3 bases are TGTGCCAGCAGCCAACTAAAGACAGGGACGAATGAGCAGTTCTTC. Translating it yields CASSQLKTGTNEQFF. This rearrangement joins TRBV7-3 to TRBJ2-1; 7 bases agree with TRBD1. Per germline, CDR1 SGHTA and CDR2 FQGTGA. The CDR3 spans 15 residues. J was trimmed by 7 bases and V by 5 bases; bases with no gene match: 11. Filled out from reference TRBV7-3 and TRBJ2-1, the complete variable domain reads GAGVSQTPSNKVTEKGKYVELRCDPISGHTALYWYRQSLGQGPEFLIYFQGTGAADDSGLPNDRFFAVRPEGSVSTLKIQRTERGDSAVYLCASSQLKTGTNEQFFGPGTRLTVL.